The 2 T cell receptor beta chains below come from one sample, sequenced in a study of blood T cell repertoires in COVID-19. Clones were read by immunoSEQ multiplex PCR, and TCRdb kept only the in-frame ones, dropping some. The sample contains approximately 99,000 clones, 80% to 85% of which appear only once. Sequencing was done on a sample of peripheral blood. The source is a man aged 70 or older with active or convalescent COVID-19.

This clone appeared a single time. CDR3 in amino acids: CASRVQQGNEQFF. The DNA of the CDR3 is TGTGCCAGCAGAGTCCAACAGGGCAATGAGCAGTTCTTC. The rearrangement links TRBV6-5 to TRBJ2-1, with D perhaps matching TRBD1 (6 bases). CDR3 length equals 13 residues. Germline V lookup: CDR1 MNHEY, CDR2 SVGAGI. V was trimmed by 6 bases and J by 6 bases, leaving 12 bases between them.

The chain employs TRBV30 and TRBJ2-3, with unresolved D. The CDR3 length is 13 residues. Germline values: CDR1 GTSNPN, CDR2 SVGIG (reference sequence). Trimming cost V 6 bases and J 1 base, with 11 bases left between them. The CDR3 nucleotides read TGTGCCTGCCCCCGGGTCGGCACAGATACGCAGTATTTT. The encoded protein is CACPRVGTDTQYF. The variable domain in full, with the rest retrieved from reference TRBV30 and TRBJ2-3, is SQTIHQWPATLVQPVGSPLSLECTVEGTSNPNLYWYRQAAGRGLQLLFYSVGIGQISSEVPQNLSASRPQDRQFILSSKKLLLSDSGFYLCACPRVGTDTQYFGPGTRLTVL.